Shown below are 11 T cell receptor beta chains from a single sample sequenced in a study of OX40 agonist ivuxolimab in advanced cancers. The protocol was immunoSEQ multiplex PCR, while the TCRdb copy is restricted to in-frame clones and leaves out a portion. The table includes around 58,000 clones, around 85% detected once. The sequencing used CD4+ or CD8+ T cells sorted from blood, collected in a trial of the OX40 agonist ivuxolimab. Receptors were obtained from an adult with an advanced solid tumor such as melanoma, head and neck, liver or kidney cancer.

The rearrangement uses TRBV10-2 and TRBJ2-7, with D possibly TRBD2 on 6 matching bases. Germline values: CDR1 WSHSY, CDR2 SAAADI. V was clipped by 4 bases and J by 5 bases, with 9 bases between them. This CDR3 has 12 residues. The CDR3 DNA follows: TGCGCCAGCAGTGTGGCGGGGAACGAGCAGTACTTC. Encoded protein: CASSVAGNEQYF.

This clone has just one count. The V gene is TRBV4-1, the J gene TRBJ2-7; the match to TRBD1 covers 9 bases. The CDR3 spans 17 residues. The V and J ends lost 5 bases and 6 bases, in that order; junction bases with no gene match: 17. Germline V lookup: CDR1 MGHRA, CDR2 YSYEKL. DNA for the CDR3: TGCGCCAGCAGCGAAACAGGGGGACCGGGACAGGGAGCCGAGCAGTACTTC. It encodes CASSETGGPGQGAEQYF.

The chain links TRBV9 to TRBJ2-7, with D perhaps TRBD2 (6 bases). V lost 0 bases and J lost 3, with 10 bases in between. Per germline, CDR1 SGDLS and CDR2 YYNGEE. The length of the CDR3 is 14 residues. In DNA form, the CDR3 reads TGTGCCAGCAGCGTAGAAGGAGGGAGCTACGAGCAGTACTTC. As protein: CASSVEGGSYEQYF. The whole variable domain, remainder taken from reference TRBV9 and TRBJ2-7, is DSGVTQTPKHLITATGQRVTLRCSPRSGDLSVYWYQQSLDQGLQFLIQYYNGEERAKGNILERFSAQQFPDLHSELNLSSLELGDSALYFCASSVEGGSYEQYFGPGTRLTVT.

J is TRBJ2-7 and V is TRBV5-1, with D possibly TRBD1 on 5 matching bases. Between the trimmed V and J ends, which lost 0 bases and 3 bases, there was a span of 10 bases. Germline V gene lookup returns CDR1 SGHRS and CDR2 YFSETQ. The length of the CDR3 is 14 residues. The CDR3 protein is CASSLGPGFYEQYF. CDR3 in DNA: TGCGCCAGCAGCTTGGGCCCAGGGTTCTACGAGCAGTACTTC. Variable domain in full (rest from reference TRBV5-1 and TRBJ2-7): KAGVTQTPRYLIKTRGQQVTLSCSPISGHRSVSWYQQTPGQGLQFLFEYFSETQRNKGNFPGRFSGRQFSNSRSEMNVSTLELGDSALYLCASSLGPGFYEQYFGPGTRLTVT.

To note about this clone: A far more abundant clone sits one base away, making this likely a read error. The chain has TRBV7-9 and TRBJ1-1; D is unclear. Germline values: CDR1 SEHNR, CDR2 FQNEAQ (reference sequence). This CDR3 region has 13 residues. The V gene lost 4 bases and the J gene lost 0 bases, with 6 bases spanning the gap. CDR3 sequence: CASSSGLNTEAFF. In DNA, the CDR3 is TGTGCCAGCAGCTCGGGATTGAACACTGAAGCTTTCTTT. Using reference TRBV7-9 and TRBJ1-1 for the parts outside the CDR3, the full variable domain is DTGVSQNPRHKITKRGQNVTFRCDPISEHNRLYWYRQTLGQGPEFLTYFQNEAQLEKSRLLSDRFSAERPKGSFSTLEIQRTEQGDSAMYLCASSSGLNTEAFFGQGTRLTVV.

This chain links TRBV11-2 with TRBJ1-6; D not resolved. Germline V CDR1 and CDR2: SGHAT, FQNNGV. V shed 2 bases and J shed 2 bases, with 7 bases lying between them. The length of the CDR3 is 15 residues. CDR3 DNA: TGTGCCAGCAGCTTACGTTCCACCTATAATTCACCCCTCCACTTT. Its translation: CASSLRSTYNSPLHF.

The chain is built from TRBV2 and TRBJ2-1, with 12 bases fitting TRBD2. This CDR3 has 13 amino acids. The ends lost 6 bases at V and 9 bases at J; junction bases unmatched: 3. The germline V gene has CDR1 SNHLY and CDR2 FYNNEI. CDR3 residues: CASRLAGGFEQFF. The CDR3 region has the DNA TGTGCCAGCAGACTAGCGGGGGGCTTTGAGCAGTTCTTC.

The V call is TRBV27, the J call TRBJ2-2; 8 bases agree with TRBD1. V was pared by 7 bases and J by 6 bases, with 4 bases of the junction left unmatched. The CDR3 consists of 13 residues. Germline V gene data show CDR1 as MNHEY and CDR2 as SMNVEV (reference sequence). CDR3 in DNA: TGTGCCAGCAACGAACAGGGGGCCGGGGAGCTGTTTTTT. It yields the protein CASNEQGAGELFF.

This chain uses TRBV29-1 with TRBJ2-3; D possibly corresponds to TRBD2 (6 bases). Germline CDR1 SQVTM, CDR2 ANQGSEA. The germline V and J ends were trimmed by 1 base and 4 bases, with 12 bases remaining between them. This CDR3 is 14 amino acids long. The CDR3 sequence is CSVEVPREADTQYF. CDR3 sequence (DNA): TGCAGCGTTGAAGTGCCCAGGGAGGCAGATACGCAGTATTTT.

In this sample, this clone turned up a few times. V is TRBV6-1 and J is TRBJ2-7, with D unclear. CDR1 is MNHNS, CDR2 SASEGT, per germline. Deletions cut 5 bases from V and 3 bases from J, with 5 bases between. The CDR3 is made up of 11 amino acids. The CDR3 loop is CASSSYYEQYF. As DNA, the CDR3 is TGTGCCAGCAGTTCCTACTACGAGCAGTACTTC.

The rearrangement joins TRBV7-2 to TRBJ2-7; 7 nucleotides agree with TRBD1. V was pared by 3 bases and J by 9 bases, with 5 bases of the junction left unmatched. CDR1 and CDR2 (germline): SGHTA, FQGNSA. The CDR3 loop spans 12 amino acids. The CDR3 region is CASSLGDSRQYF. CDR3 coding DNA: TGTGCCAGCAGCTTGGGGGACAGTCGGCAGTACTTC.